These 6 T cell receptor beta chains were sequenced from one sample in a study of technical replicates of blood from several donors. Assay used: immunoSEQ multiplex PCR; TCRdb lists only in-frame clones, some missing. The table lists just under 85,000 clones, roughly 92% of them singletons. Sequenced sample: T cells isolated from PBMCs. These receptors originate from a human donor in good health.

The chain joins TRBV5-6 to TRBJ2-3; TRBD1 aligns across 9 bases. Germline loops: CDR1 SGHDT, CDR2 YYEEEE. The V and J ends lost 4 bases and 0 bases, in that order; junction bases with no gene match: 9. CDR3 length equals 17 residues. The CDR3 sequence: CASSITAGTGSTDTQYF. The CDR3 bases are TGTGCCAGCAGCATCACAGCCGGGACAGGGAGCACAGATACGCAGTATTTT.

The genes are TRBV28 and TRBJ2-1; possibly TRBD2 for D (6 bases). This CDR3 is built from 14 residues. Trimming pared 2 bases from V and 8 bases from J, leaving 13 bases between. The germline V gene has CDR1 MDHEN and CDR2 SYDVKM. The CDR3 DNA follows: TGTGCCAGCAGTTTACCGGGCGGGATGCATGAGCAGTTCTTC. The encoded protein is CASSLPGGMHEQFF.

The J gene is TRBJ2-2, the V gene TRBV4-1; D is undetermined. V lost 1 base, J lost 9 bases, and 15 bases lay in between. Germline V gene lookup returns CDR1 MGHRA and CDR2 YSYEKL. The CDR3 consists of 15 residues. CDR3 in DNA: TGCGCCAGCAGCCAAGTAGAGCTTCTTGGTCGGGAGCTGTTTTTT. Its protein product is CASSQVELLGRELFF.

The chain employs TRBV2 and TRBJ1-2, with D possibly matching TRBD1 (5 bases). CDR3 length: 15 residues. Trimming took 6 bases from V and 3 from J, leaving 17 bases between them. Germline V gives CDR1 SNHLY, CDR2 FYNNEI. The CDR3 sequence: CASSARAGRDYGYTF. The DNA of the CDR3 is TGTGCCAGCAGCGCCAGGGCGGGGCGGGACTATGGCTACACCTTC.

This chain links TRBV14 with TRBJ2-7, with TRBD2 identical over 7 bases. CDR3 length: 15 amino acids. Germline values: CDR1 SGHDN, CDR2 FVKESK. V lost 5 bases to trimming and J lost 2 bases; unmatched junction nucleotides: 9. DNA for the CDR3: TGTGCCAGCAGCTCACTTCTAGCGGTAACCTACGAGCAGTACTTC. Amino acid sequence: CASSSLLAVTYEQYF.

This clone was picked up a small number of times. The V gene is TRBV5-1, the J gene TRBJ1-1; the D gene is possibly TRBD1 (5 bases). Trimming removed 0 bases at V and 5 bases at J, with 8 bases between. CDR1 and CDR2 (germline): SGHRS, YFSETQ. The CDR3 has 13 amino acids. CDR3 sequence (DNA): TGCGCCAGCAGCTTGGATGCAGGGACTGAAGCTTTCTTT. This translates into CASSLDAGTEAFF.